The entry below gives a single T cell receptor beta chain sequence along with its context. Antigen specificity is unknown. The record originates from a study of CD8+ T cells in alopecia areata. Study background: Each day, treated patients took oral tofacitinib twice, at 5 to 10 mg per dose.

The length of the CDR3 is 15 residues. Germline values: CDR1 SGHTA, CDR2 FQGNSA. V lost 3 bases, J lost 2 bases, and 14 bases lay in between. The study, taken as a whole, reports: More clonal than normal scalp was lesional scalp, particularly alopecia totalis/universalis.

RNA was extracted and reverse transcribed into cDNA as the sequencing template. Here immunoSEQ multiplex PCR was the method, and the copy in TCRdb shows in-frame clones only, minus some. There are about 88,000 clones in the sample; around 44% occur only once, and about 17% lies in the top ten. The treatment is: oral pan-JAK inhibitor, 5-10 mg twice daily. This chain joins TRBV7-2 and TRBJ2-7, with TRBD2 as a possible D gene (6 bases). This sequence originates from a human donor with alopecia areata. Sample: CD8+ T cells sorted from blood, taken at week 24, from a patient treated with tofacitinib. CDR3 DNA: TGTGCCAGCAGCTTTGCACGACTAGAGACCTACGAGCAGTACTTC. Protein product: CASSFARLETYEQYF.